Reported below is one T cell receptor beta chain. The antigen is not known. The analysis combined second doses at about 4 or about 12 weeks. This entry belongs to a study of T cell responses to AZD1222 COVID-19 vaccine. Study-wide findings and caveats: The repertoires were collected only after the peak T cell response. Nearly half of spike-specific TCRs reportedly target variant regions that are unmutated in the B.1.351 and B.1.1.7 variants. Clonal diversity was possibly underestimated, and white British individuals and females predominated among donors.

V dropped 3 bases and J dropped 3 bases, with 20 bases sitting between them. This CDR3 region has 17 residues. Germline CDR1 is KGHSH and CDR2 is LQKENI. Repertoires were generated with immunoSEQ multiplex PCR, while TCRdb's copy carries only in-frame clones and drops some. The data hold approximately 30,000 clones, with 80% to 95% observed a single time. The chain joins TRBV18 to TRBJ1-1, with D possibly matching TRBD1 (6 bases). The starting material was peripheral blood, obtained 28 days after the second AZD1222 dose. This TCR was recovered from an adult who received the AZD1222 COVID-19 vaccine. CDR3 in amino acids: CASSPSDSLIDYTEAFF. The CDR3 DNA follows: TGTGCCAGCTCACCCTCGGACAGCCTGATTGACTACACTGAAGCTTTCTTT.